This TCR beta chain originates from a study of T cells in Graves' hyperthyroidism and ophthalmopathy. This clonotype showed up many times. Its antigen is unidentified. Points from the study as a whole: By a 13 V-J model, ophthalmopathy was set apart from stable hyperthyroidism.

This CDR3 is built from 13 residues. Trimming pared 9 bases from V and 7 bases from J, leaving 13 bases between. Per the germline V gene, CDR1 is MNHEY and CDR2 is SMNVEV (reference sequence). Researchers took RNA transcripts and amplified the TCR beta CDR3 regions from them. Researchers ran a first-round RT-PCR on the TCR CDR3 using the HTBI primer set. TCRdb reprocessed the multiplex PCR reads with MiXCR, giving one entry per CDR3 protein. Of 400,000 to 500,000 distinct CDR3 sequences in the sample, roughly 14% were seen once. This sequence was found in a man between 18 and 29 years old with Graves' ophthalmopathy. The V and J genes are TRBV27 and TRBJ1-6; the D gene is possibly TRBD1 (6 bases). The sample was blood. CDR3 amino acids: CASKWGPNSPLHF. The CDR3 coding sequence is TGTGCCAGTAAGTGGGGGCCGAATTCACCCCTCCACTTT.